These T cell receptor beta chains were read from a single sample in a study of blood T cell repertoires in COVID-19. Only in-frame clones appear in the TCRdb table, and some are missing; sequencing was by immunoSEQ multiplex PCR. This sample yields 150,000 to 200,000 clones, of which around 83% are seen a single time; 3% to 3.5% belongs to the top ten. The specimen was PBMCs or T cells enriched from blood (not recorded which). The receptors derive from a woman aged 25-40 years who had been exposed to COVID-19. Both conserved end residues are part of each CDR3. A D gene is named only where the DNA matches it firmly. Rows may omit the clone size; those that give it use once, few, many or a size class.

v_gene: TRBV9
j_gene: TRBJ1-1
abundance: few
d_gene: TRBD1
CDR3nt: TGTGCCAGCAGCGTAGCTACAGGGGCCCGCAGGGGAGCAACTGAAGCTTTCTTT
CDR3aa: CASSVATGARRGATEAFF

v_gene: TRBV7-2
j_gene: TRBJ1-6
abundance: NA
d_gene: TRBD1
CDR3nt: TGTGCCAGCAGTTTTACAGGGGTTAATTCACCCCTCCACTTT
CDR3aa: CASSFTGVNSPLHF

v_gene: TRBV30
j_gene: TRBJ1-4
abundance: NA
d_gene: NA
CDR3nt: TGTGCCTGGAGTCGTTCGTCAGCAACTAATGAAAAACTGTTTTTT
CDR3aa: CAWSRSSATNEKLFF

v_gene: TRBV4-3
j_gene: TRBJ2-7
abundance: NA
d_gene: TRBD2
CDR3nt: TGCGCCAGCAGCCAGGGGGGGAGCGGACGGGACTCCTACGAGCAGTACTTC
CDR3aa: CASSQGGSGRDSYEQYF

v_gene: TRBV5-4
j_gene: TRBJ1-2
abundance: NA
d_gene: NA
CDR3nt: TGTGCCAGCAGCTTCGGGGGAGGGGGTGACTATGGCTACACCTTC
CDR3aa: CASSFGGGGDYGYTF

v_gene: TRBV21-1
j_gene: TRBJ2-7
abundance: NA
d_gene: NA
CDR3nt: TGTGCCAGCAGCAAAGCGCGGGGGTCCCACTCCTACGAGCAGTACTTC
CDR3aa: CASSKARGSHSYEQYF

v_gene: TRBV9
j_gene: TRBJ1-6
abundance: few
d_gene: TRBD1
CDR3nt: TGTGCCAGCAGCGTTTCCGGACAGGGTAATTCACCCCTCCACTTT
CDR3aa: CASSVSGQGNSPLHF

v_gene: TRBV27
j_gene: TRBJ2-7
abundance: NA
d_gene: TRBD1
CDR3nt: TGTGCCAGCAGTCTAGGACAGGGTTACTACGAGCAGTACTTC
CDR3aa: CASSLGQGYYEQYF

v_gene: TRBV15
j_gene: TRBJ1-2
abundance: NA
d_gene: NA
CDR3nt: TGTGCCACCAGCAGAGATCAGGCAGGGATAAGATCTAACTATGGCTACACCTTC
CDR3aa: CATSRDQAGIRSNYGYTF

v_gene: TRBV3-1/TRBV3-2
j_gene: TRBJ2-2
abundance: few
d_gene: NA
CDR3nt: TGTGCCAGCAGCACCCGGGGAAACACCGGGGAGCTGTTTTTT
CDR3aa: CASSTRGNTGELFF

v_gene: TRBV19
j_gene: TRBJ1-6
abundance: NA
d_gene: TRBD1
CDR3nt: TGTGCCAGTAAACACGACAGGGAAGTGGCACCCCTCCACTTT
CDR3aa: CASKHDREVAPLHF

v_gene: TRBV7-2
j_gene: TRBJ1-2
abundance: NA
d_gene: NA
CDR3nt: TGTGCCAGCAGCTTTGTAGGGGCGCAGGGCTACACCTTC
CDR3aa: CASSFVGAQGYTF

v_gene: TRBV12-3/TRBV12-4
j_gene: TRBJ2-5
abundance: NA
d_gene: TRBD2
CDR3nt: TGTGCCAGTAGTACTAGCGAAGAGACCCAGTACTTC
CDR3aa: CASSTSEETQYF

v_gene: TRBV4-1
j_gene: TRBJ1-6
abundance: NA
d_gene: NA
CDR3nt: TGCGCCAGCAGCCTTCTGGCGGGGAAACAAAATTCACCCCTCCACTTT
CDR3aa: CASSLLAGKQNSPLHF

v_gene: TRBV19
j_gene: TRBJ2-7
abundance: NA
d_gene: TRBD1
CDR3nt: TGTGCCAGTAGTATAGATGGGACAGGTACGATCTCCTACGAGCAGTACTTC
CDR3aa: CASSIDGTGTISYEQYF

v_gene: TRBV7-9
j_gene: TRBJ2-7
abundance: NA
d_gene: TRBD1
CDR3nt: TGTGCCAGCAGCACCGGGACAGACTCCTACGAGCAGTACTTC
CDR3aa: CASSTGTDSYEQYF

v_gene: TRBV7-9
j_gene: TRBJ1-1
abundance: few
d_gene: TRBD1
CDR3nt: TGTGCCAGCAGCCTAGGACAGGGAGTGATCGGGGAAGCTTTCTTT
CDR3aa: CASSLGQGVIGEAFF

v_gene: TRBV5-6
j_gene: TRBJ2-3
abundance: NA
d_gene: TRBD1
CDR3nt: TGTGCCAGCAGCTCAGACAGGGGACCCACAGATACGCAGTATTTT
CDR3aa: CASSSDRGPTDTQYF

v_gene: TRBV7-2
j_gene: TRBJ2-2
abundance: once
d_gene: TRBD2
CDR3nt: TGTGCCAGCAGCCCGACTAGCGGGGGGCATATCACCGGGGAGCTGTTTTTT
CDR3aa: CASSPTSGGHITGELFF

v_gene: TRBV12-3/TRBV12-4
j_gene: TRBJ1-1
abundance: NA
d_gene: NA
CDR3nt: TGTGCCAGCAGTTCCGCCCCTAAAGCTTTCTTT
CDR3aa: CASSSAPKAFF

v_gene: TRBV9
j_gene: TRBJ2-2
abundance: NA
d_gene: TRBD2
CDR3nt: TGTGCCAGCAGCGTTCCGGTAGCGGGGGTGAACACCGGGGAGCTGTTTTTT
CDR3aa: CASSVPVAGVNTGELFF

v_gene: TRBV10-3
j_gene: TRBJ2-1
abundance: NA
d_gene: TRBD1
CDR3nt: TGTGCCATCAGTGTTATTATCAGGGGGCAGAATGAGCAGTTCTTC
CDR3aa: CAISVIIRGQNEQFF

v_gene: TRBV24-1
j_gene: TRBJ2-5
abundance: NA
d_gene: TRBD2
CDR3nt: TGTGCCACCAGTGATTCTTGGGTGACTAGCGGGGGGTTAGAGACCCAGTACTTC
CDR3aa: CATSDSWVTSGGLETQYF